These 21 T cell receptor beta chains came from one sample sequenced in a study of OX40 agonist ivuxolimab in advanced cancers. Sequencing used immunoSEQ multiplex PCR; TCRdb keeps in-frame clones, though not all of them. The sample has 89,000 or so clones; roughly nine tenths are singletons. The specimen was CD4+ or CD8+ T cells sorted from blood, collected in a trial of the OX40 agonist ivuxolimab. The receptors were gathered from an adult with an advanced solid tumor such as melanoma, head and neck, liver or kidney cancer.

The CDR3 coding sequence is TGTGCCACCAGCAGAATTGGACAGGGGCCCTCTGAAGCTTTCTTT. Translated, it gives CATSRIGQGPSEAFF. The rearrangement joins TRBV15 to TRBJ1-1, with 9 nucleotides matching TRBD1. Germline V CDR1 and CDR2: LNHNV, YYDKDF (reference sequence). The CDR3 sequence is 15 residues long. V lost 2 bases, J lost 6 bases, and 7 bases stayed unmatched. Filled out from reference TRBV15 and TRBJ1-1, the complete variable domain reads DAMVIQNPRYQVTQFGKPVTLSCSQTLNHNVMYWYQQKSSQAPKLLFHYYDKDFNNEADTPDNFQSRRPNTSFCFLDIRSPGLGDTAMYLCATSRIGQGPSEAFFGQGTRLTVV.

V usage is TRBV5-6 and J usage is TRBJ1-2; weak D call: TRBD1 (6 bases). Looked up from germline, CDR1 is SGHDT and CDR2 is YYEEEE. CDR3 length: 17 amino acids. V lost 7 bases, J lost 0 bases, and 22 bases lay in between. DNA of the CDR3: TGTGCCAGCCAGCCGGCTCCGACAGGTCCTGCTAACTATGGCTACACCTTC. As protein: CASQPAPTGPANYGYTF.

V and J are TRBV28 and TRBJ2-2; D remains ambiguous. Germline V gives CDR1 MDHEN, CDR2 SYDVKM. Deletions cut 3 bases from V and 1 base from J, with 9 bases between. CDR3 length: 15 residues. DNA of the CDR3: TGTGCCAGCAGTTTTTTAGTTTTGAACACCGGGGAGCTGTTTTTT. Its translation: CASSFLVLNTGELFF.

The chain uses TRBV19 and TRBJ1-2; 9 positions agree with TRBD1. J lost 3 bases, V lost 9 bases, and 8 bases had no gene match. The CDR3 is 14 amino acids. The germline V gene encodes CDR1 LNHDA and CDR2 SQIVND (reference sequence). For the CDR3, the DNA is TGTGCCAGCAGAGTCGGGACAGGGCACTATGGCTACACCTTC. Translating it yields CASRVGTGHYGYTF.

With respect to this clone: Other DNA sequences in the sample encode the same CDR3. V usage is TRBV7-2 and J usage is TRBJ2-3; D unclear. The CDR3 sequence is 13 residues long. From germline, CDR1 is SGHTA and CDR2 FQGNSA. V gave up 1 base and J gave up 5 bases, with 7 bases separating them. CDR3 amino acids: CASSLVWGDTQYF. The DNA for the CDR3 is TGTGCCAGCAGCTTAGTTTGGGGAGATACGCAGTATTTT.

The genes are TRBV4-1 and TRBJ1-3; unclear D gene. This CDR3 has 15 residues. CDR1 MGHRA and CDR2 YSYEKL come from the germline V gene. V lost 4 bases to trimming and J lost 3 bases, with 13 bases between them. As DNA, the CDR3 is TGCGCCAGCAGCCCCACCTGGGCGGATGGAAACACCATATATTTT. This sequence encodes CASSPTWADGNTIYF.

The chain joins TRBV7-8 to TRBJ1-6; D gene unclear. Germline values: CDR1 SGHVS, CDR2 FQNEAQ. Trimming shortened V by 8 bases and J by 9 bases, and 14 bases separated the two germline ends. The CDR3 is made up of 13 amino acids. As DNA, the CDR3 is TGTGCCAGCCAAGGGAGGGAGAGTTCACCCCTCCACTTT. It translates to CASQGRESSPLHF.

This clone was counted a single time. The chain is built from TRBV2 and TRBJ1-1, with 8 bases identical to TRBD1. Germline V CDR1 and CDR2: SNHLY, FYNNEI. V was clipped by 5 bases and J by 6 bases; unmatched bases: 17. The CDR3 covers 17 residues. The CDR3 DNA reads TGTGCCAGCAGTTATTTACCGCCGGGCGGACAGGGCTCTGAAGCTTTCTTT. Translated: CASSYLPPGGQGSEAFF.

The rearrangement joins TRBV5-1 to TRBJ1-1; D unresolved. The CDR3 loop spans 18 amino acids. Germline CDR1 reads SGHRS; CDR2 reads YFSETQ. The germline V and J ends were trimmed by 0 bases and 0 bases, with 18 bases remaining between them. The CDR3 DNA follows: TGCGCCAGCAGCTTGGATAGCGGCGATGCTACCTTGAACACTGAAGCTTTCTTT. It yields the protein CASSLDSGDATLNTEAFF.

The chain has TRBV27 and TRBJ1-6; TRBD1 might be the D (6 bases). The CDR3 has 16 residues. Germline V gene data show CDR1 as MNHEY and CDR2 as SMNVEV (reference sequence). The V gene lost 0 bases and the J gene lost 8 bases, with 14 bases spanning the gap. The CDR3 here is CASSLSSGEGHSPLHF. In DNA form, the CDR3 reads TGTGCCAGCAGTTTATCGTCAGGGGAGGGTCATTCACCCCTCCACTTT.

The chain employs TRBV4-1 and TRBJ1-5; D not resolved. This CDR3 region has 16 residues. Germline CDR1 is MGHRA and CDR2 is YSYEKL. V lost 0 bases and J lost 2, with 11 bases in between. The CDR3 DNA is TGCGCCAGCAGCCAAGAGTTCTCACAGCGCAATCAGCCCCAGCATTTT. Protein sequence: CASSQEFSQRNQPQHF.

This clone has a single count. The chain uses TRBV27 and TRBJ1-1; D might be TRBD1 (5 bases). Germline V gives CDR1 MNHEY, CDR2 SMNVEV (reference sequence). V gave up 6 bases and J gave up 4 bases, with 9 bases separating them. The CDR3 consists of 12 residues. CDR3 region: CASRGGGTEAFF. CDR3 in DNA: TGTGCCAGCAGGGGGGGAGGCACTGAAGCTTTCTTT.

V gene TRBV2 combines with J gene TRBJ2-7; the D gene is possibly TRBD1 (6 bases). The CDR3 contains 13 residues. Germline CDR1 reads SNHLY; CDR2 reads FYNNEI. The V gene lost 6 bases and the J gene lost 2 bases, with 11 bases spanning the gap. CDR3 region: CASRGTLPYEQYF. CDR3 bases: TGTGCCAGCAGAGGGACACTTCCCTACGAGCAGTACTTC.

This chain joins TRBV7-8 and TRBJ2-6, with D unresolved. Germline V gene data show CDR1 as SGHVS and CDR2 as FQNEAQ. There are 15 residues in the CDR3. Trimming shortened V by 0 bases and J by 1 base, and 4 bases separated the two germline ends. The CDR3 reads CASSLAGSGANVLTF. The CDR3 DNA reads TGTGCCAGCAGCTTAGCGGGGTCTGGGGCCAACGTCCTGACTTTC.

The chain employs TRBV29-1 and TRBJ2-1, with D possibly matching TRBD2 (6 bases). CDR3 size: 13 residues. Per the germline V gene, CDR1 is SQVTM and CDR2 is ANQGSEA. Deletions cut 0 bases from V and 10 bases from J, with 13 bases between. For the CDR3, the DNA is TGCAGCGTTGAAGACGGCGGGGCCCGGGAGCAGTTCTTC. It translates to CSVEDGGAREQFF.

V is TRBV6-1 and J is TRBJ1-1; no clear D. The length of the CDR3 is 10 residues. Germline V gene sequence: CDR1 MNHNS, CDR2 SASEGT. V dropped 6 bases and J dropped 6 bases, with 5 bases sitting between them. CDR3 region: CASSGPEAFF. In DNA, the CDR3 is TGTGCCAGCAGCGGACCTGAAGCTTTCTTT.

The chain carries TRBV5-5 and TRBJ2-5; 8 positions agree with TRBD1. Unmatched junction bases numbered 1, after V lost 1 base and J lost 2 bases. The germline gives CDR1 SGHKS, CDR2 YYEKEE (reference sequence). The CDR3 extends over 14 amino acids. The CDR3 nucleotides read TGTGCCAGCAGCTTGAGGACAGGGCAAGAGACCCAGTACTTC. This translates into CASSLRTGQETQYF.

This clone was seen only once. This sequence joins TRBV29-1 and TRBJ2-1; 8 nucleotides match TRBD2. Germline V gives CDR1 SQVTM, CDR2 ANQGSEA. The CDR3 spans 12 residues. Trimming removed 4 bases from V and 6 bases from J; junction bases left unmatched: 2. CDR3 nucleotide sequence: TGCAGCGTTGTAGCGGGAATCAATGAGCAGTTCTTC. As protein: CSVVAGINEQFF.

The chain employs TRBV28 and TRBJ2-3; D is possibly TRBD2 (6 bases). CDR1 MDHEN and CDR2 SYDVKM come from the germline V gene. The V end lost 5 bases, the J end lost 0 bases, and 12 bases lay between the germline ends. This CDR3 region has 15 residues. The CDR3 bases are TGTGCCAGCAGTGCACTGGCGGGGAGCACAGATACGCAGTATTTT. Encoded protein: CASSALAGSTDTQYF.

This CDR3 reads CASSYGLPNEQFF. CDR3 in DNA: TGTGCCAGCAGTTACGGCCTTCCCAATGAGCAGTTCTTC. The chain combines TRBV6-6 with TRBJ2-1, with D hard to call. Germline CDR1 is MNHNY and CDR2 is SVGAGI (reference sequence). The CDR3 covers 13 residues. V lost 2 bases and J lost 6, with 8 bases in between.

The chain carries TRBV28 and TRBJ2-7; 8 bases fit TRBD2. This CDR3 spans 15 amino acids. Germline lookup yields CDR1 MDHEN and CDR2 SYDVKM. The V segment lost 3 bases and the J segment 2 bases; nucleotides outside the gene matches: 6. The CDR3 sequence: CASSFSSGGPYEQYF. The DNA of the CDR3 is TGTGCCAGCAGTTTCTCCAGCGGGGGACCCTACGAGCAGTACTTC. Based on the CDR3 plus reference TRBV28 and TRBJ2-7, the full variable domain is DVKVTQSSRYLVKRTGEKVFLECVQDMDHENMFWYRQDPGLGLRLIYFSYDVKMKEKGDIPEGYSVSREKKERFSLILESASTNQTSMYLCASSFSSGGPYEQYFGPGTRLTVT.